This T cell receptor (beta chain) emerged from a study of PD-1 blockade in classical Hodgkin lymphoma. Study as a whole: Intravenous nivolumab at 3 mg/kg was given to patients every 2 weeks. Study observations and caveats: Relapsed/refractory patients reportedly had lower baseline diversity than newly diagnosed patients. Newly diagnosed patients had diversity similar to the baseline diversity of complete responders. By C4D1, diversity of CD4+ TCRs had risen significantly, whereas that of CD8+ TCRs had not.

J was trimmed by 4 bases and V by 7 bases; bases with no gene match: 20. Germline CDR1 MNHEY, CDR2 SMNVEV (reference sequence). This CDR3 has 19 residues. Each and every patient relapsed after autologous stem cell transplantation, and patients got differing brentuximab vedotin exposure. Clones were read by immunoSEQ multiplex PCR, and TCRdb kept only the in-frame ones, dropping some. The sample has more than 45,000 clones, about 91% seen once; the top ten hold 10%. Concerning this clone itself: What it recognizes is unknown.

The material sequenced was peripheral blood mononuclear cells (PBMCs), taken before the second cycle of nivolumab. The chain couples TRBV27 to TRBJ2-5; 11 nucleotides align to TRBD2. This sequence originates from a human donor with classical Hodgkin lymphoma. Here the CDR3 DNA reads TGTGCCAGCACCCCCCACGGGCCTAGCGGGAGGAAGGGTTCAGAGACCCAGTACTTC. Protein sequence: CASTPHGPSGRKGSETQYF.